The clone carrying this T cell receptor (beta chain) was seen only a few times. Antigen unknown. Patients underwent thyroid surgery, and none had received any treatment before it. In the original analysis: The authors used CDR3 differences across clinicopathological groups to build a distant-metastasis classifier for papillary thyroid cancer. Using MiXCR, TCRdb re-called clones from the PCR reads. The V and J calls shown here were made by TCRdb, not taken from the authors' results. The top ten hold about 20% of the sample, which has several thousand clones, 25% to 35% seen once. Germline V gives CDR1 SNHLY, CDR2 FYNNEI. V lost 1 base, J lost 6 bases, and 5 bases lay in between. The CDR3 runs 12 residues. This sample was included in a study of metastatic and nonmetastatic thyroid tumors. Overall study: Across blood and tumor or nodule tissue, repertoires from malignant and benign thyroid patients were compared with one another. Study-level results: Significantly greater TCR beta diversity was reportedly found in malignant thyroid tumors than in benign nodules (in blood and tumor).

The chain uses TRBV2 and TRBJ2-3; the D gene is possibly TRBD2 (5 bases). Specimen: tumor tissue. This TCR was sampled from a female donor with papillary thyroid cancer or a benign thyroid nodule (not recorded which). Some clones in this sample may be carry-over from other donors' samples. The CDR3 DNA reads TGTGCCAGCAGTGAAGGAGGGGATACGCAGTATTTT. Protein sequence: CASSEGGDTQYF.